Listed below are T cell receptor beta chains from one sample, sequenced in a study of CD8+ T cells in alopecia areata. The assay was immunoSEQ multiplex PCR, and TCRdb's table has in-frame clones only and misses some. The table shows under 200,000 clones, with just over 65% occurring only once. Here the sequenced sample was CD4+ T cells sorted from blood, taken at week 4, from a patient treated with tofacitinib. The receptors were gathered from a human donor with alopecia areata. CDR3s include the opening cysteine and the closing phenylalanine or tryptophan. A D gene is named only where the DNA matches it firmly. Size is omitted from some rows. Given values are once, few, many or a class for expanded clones.

>TRBV30|-|TRBJ2-1|TRBD2|14
TGTGCCTGGAGTGTAACTAGCGGGGGGAATGAGCAGTTCTTC
CAWSVTSGGNEQFF
>TRBV29-1|-|TRBJ2-3|TRBD1|15
TGCAGCGCCGCCGGACAGGGGGCACCCACAGATACGCAGTATTTT
CSAAGQGAPTDTQYF
>TRBV6-5|-|TRBJ1-5|-|15
TGTGCCAGCAGCTACAGTCGGGATAGCAATCAGCCCCAGCATTTT
CASSYSRDSNQPQHF
>TRBV7-2|few|TRBJ2-3|TRBD2|16
TGTGCCAGCAGCCTGACTAGCGGGGGGGCAAGAGATACGCAGTATTTT
CASSLTSGGARDTQYF
>TRBV2|-|TRBJ1-5|TRBD1|14
TGTGCCAGCAGCGGGACAGGGGGCGATCAGCCCCAGCATTTT
CASSGTGGDQPQHF
>TRBV15|few|TRBJ2-4|TRBD1|15
TGTGCCACCAGCAGAGGAGACCAGGGGGCGAACATTCAGTACTTC
CATSRGDQGANIQYF
>TRBV9|-|TRBJ1-4|TRBD1|14
TGTGCCAGCAGCGTAGAAGGGACAGACGAAAAACTGTTTTTT
CASSVEGTDEKLFF
>TRBV5-1|-|TRBJ2-5|-|12
TGCGCCAGCAGCCGGCGAGGGGAGACCCAGTACTTC
CASSRRGETQYF
>TRBV5-1|-|TRBJ1-1|TRBD1|15
TGCGCCAGCAGCGGGGGACAGGGGGCTGTCACTGAAGCTTTCTTT
CASSGGQGAVTEAFF
>TRBV7-9|few|TRBJ2-1|TRBD1|14
TGTGCCAGCAGCATCCGGACAGGGTACAATGAGCAGTTCTTC
CASSIRTGYNEQFF
>TRBV2|-|TRBJ1-1|-|15
TGTGCCAGCAGAGAATTCTTTACAGGGCACACTGAAGCTTTCTTT
CASREFFTGHTEAFF
>TRBV4-2|once|TRBJ2-5|-|16
TGTGCCAGCAGCCAAGTCCTTGAGACTAGCCAAGAGACCCAGTACTTC
CASSQVLETSQETQYF
>TRBV5-1|-|TRBJ1-5|TRBD1|14
TGCGCCAGCAGCACGGGACAGAAAGGTCAGCCCCAGCATTTT
CASSTGQKGQPQHF
>TRBV4-2|-|TRBJ1-4|-|16
TGTGCCAGCAGCCTCCAGGGACCTGCAACTAATGAAAAACTGTTTTTT
CASSLQGPATNEKLFF
>TRBV7-2|few|TRBJ2-7|TRBD1|12
TGTGCCAGCAGCACACAGGGGCTGGAGCAGTACTTC
CASSTQGLEQYF
>TRBV5-1|-|TRBJ2-5|-|13
TGCGCCAGCAGCTCGGTGTCCCCGGAGACCCAGTACTTC
CASSSVSPETQYF
>TRBV15|-|TRBJ1-6|-|14
TGTGCCACCAGCAGAGGACAGTTCCGCTCACCCCTCCACTTT
CATSRGQFRSPLHF
>TRBV29-1|-|TRBJ1-5|-|13
TGCAGCGTTGCCGGGGGGGTGTACCAGCCCCAGCATTTT
CSVAGGVYQPQHF
>TRBV14|-|TRBJ1-6|-|15
TGTGCCAGCAGCCAGGGGACCCGGACGAGTTCACCCCTCCACTTT
CASSQGTRTSSPLHF
>TRBV6-5|few|TRBJ2-3|-|15
TGTGCCAGCACCCCGGCCCGGACAGTAACGAATACGCAGTATTTT
CASTPARTVTNTQYF
>TRBV11-2|-|TRBJ1-2|TRBD1|12
TGTGCCAGCAGCCCGACAGGGCGAGGCTACACCTTC
CASSPTGRGYTF
>TRBV25-1|once|TRBJ2-5|-|15
TGTGCCAGCAGTGAATACTGGGGGGACCAAGAGACCCAGTACTTC
CASSEYWGDQETQYF
>TRBV6-5|once|TRBJ2-7|-|15
TGTGCCAGCAGTTACTCGAGAACAGACCTCTACGAGCAGTACTTC
CASSYSRTDLYEQYF
>TRBV4-1|-|TRBJ2-1|-|14
TGCGCCAGCAGCCAAGAAGTCGCGGGCCCATCTCGATTCTTC
CASSQEVAGPSRFF
>TRBV2|-|TRBJ1-2|TRBD1|13
TGTGCCAGCAGCTACAGGGGTGGCTATGGCTACACCTTC
CASSYRGGYGYTF
>TRBV25-1|once|TRBJ1-1|-|11
TGTGCCAGCAGCAGGTTAGCTGAAGCTTTCTTT
CASSRLAEAFF
>TRBV30|-|TRBJ1-2|-|12
TGTGCCTGGAGTGTAGGTCCTGATGGCTACACCTTC
CAWSVGPDGYTF
>TRBV5-1|few|TRBJ1-2|-|14
TGCGCCAGCAGCTTCCCGGAATCTAACTATGGCTACACCTTC
CASSFPESNYGYTF
>TRBV5-1|-|TRBJ2-7|-|14
TGCGCCAGCAGCTTGGAGGGCCCGTCCTACGAGCAGTACTTC
CASSLEGPSYEQYF
>TRBV29-1|few|TRBJ2-3|-|12
TGCAGCGGATGGACAGGCACAGATACGCAGTATTTT
CSGWTGTDTQYF
>TRBV30|few|TRBJ1-6|-|12
TGTGCCTGGAATGTACAGCGGGGACCCCTCCACTTT
CAWNVQRGPLHF
>TRBV5-4|-|TRBJ2-7|TRBD1|12
TGTGCCAGCAGCTTGGGGAACAGGGGGCAGTACTTC
CASSLGNRGQYF
>TRBV10-3|few|TRBJ2-6|TRBD1|16
TGTGCCATCAGTGGGGACAGGGGGGCTGGGGCCAACGTCCTGACTTTC
CAISGDRGAGANVLTF
>TRBV5-1|-|TRBJ2-5|TRBD2|14
TGCGCCAGTACCTTAGCGGGGGGCCAAGAGACCCAGTACTTC
CASTLAGGQETQYF
>TRBV25-1|-|TRBJ2-1|-|13
TGTGCCAGCAGATCTGCAGAATGCAATGAGCAGTTCTTC
CASRSAECNEQFF
>TRBV29-1|few|TRBJ2-3|TRBD1|13
TGCAGCGTCGGGACAGGATGGGAAGATACGCAGTATTTT
CSVGTGWEDTQYF
>TRBV5-1|-|TRBJ2-1|-|15
TGCGCCAGCAGCTTGGAAGTGACTAATAGGAATGAGCAGTTCTTC
CASSLEVTNRNEQFF
>TRBV29-1|-|TRBJ2-7|-|11
TGCAGCGTTGCTGGAGGGAGAGAGCAGTACTTC
CSVAGGREQYF
>TRBV25-1|-|TRBJ1-2|-|14
TGTGCCAGCAGTGAAAATCCGGAGATCAATGGCTACACCTTC
CASSENPEINGYTF
>TRBV5-1|-|TRBJ2-2|TRBD1|15
TGCGCCAGCAGCTCGACAGGGCCAAACACCGGGGAGCTGTTTTTT
CASSSTGPNTGELFF
>TRBV23-1|once|TRBJ1-2|-|13
TGCGCCAGCAGTCGGGGCGTTTCATACAGCTACACCTTC
CASSRGVSYSYTF
>TRBV18|few|TRBJ1-1|-|14
TGTGCCAGCTCACCACGGCAGGGGAACACTGAAGCTTTCTTT
CASSPRQGNTEAFF